This TCR beta chain emerged from a study of patients and donors after allogeneic stem cell transplantation. The CDR3 length is 12 residues. V gave up 2 bases and J gave up 15 bases, with 14 bases separating them. The V gene's germline CDR1 is MNHEY and CDR2 SVGEGT. One entry per CDR3 protein, called by TCRdb with MiXCR from the RT-PCR reads. The sample holds over 150,000 distinct CDR3 sequences, about 29% seen once. A few counts support this clonotype. The sequence came from a human donor who was either an allogeneic HSCT recipient or a stem cell or donor lymphocyte infusion donor (not recorded which). It is not recorded whose cells these are; they may come from a transplant donor. V and J are TRBV6-2 or TRBV6-3 and TRBJ2-1; D unresolved. Sequencing was carried out using blood, either unsorted or a sorted T cell fraction (not recorded which). CDR3 sequence reads: CASSYRWPPRFF. Written as DNA, the CDR3 is TGTGCCAGCAGTTACCGATGGCCTCCCCGGTTCTTC.